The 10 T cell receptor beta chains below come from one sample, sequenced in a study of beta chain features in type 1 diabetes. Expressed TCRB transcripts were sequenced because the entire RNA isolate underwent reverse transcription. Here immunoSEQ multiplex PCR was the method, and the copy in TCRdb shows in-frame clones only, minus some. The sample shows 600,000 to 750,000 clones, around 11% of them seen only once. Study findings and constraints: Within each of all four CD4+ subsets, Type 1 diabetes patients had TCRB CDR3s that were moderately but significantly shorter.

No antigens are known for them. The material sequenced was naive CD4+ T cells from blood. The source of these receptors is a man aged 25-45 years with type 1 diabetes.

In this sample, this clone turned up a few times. The CDR3, as DNA: TGTGCCAGCAGGACTCACAATGAGCAGTTCTTC. Its protein product is CASRTHNEQFF. This rearrangement joins TRBV5-6 to TRBJ2-1; D ambiguous. CDR1 and CDR2 from the germline V gene are SGHDT and YYEEEE. The CDR3 spans 11 residues. V lost 5 bases, J lost 5 bases, and 5 bases lay in between.

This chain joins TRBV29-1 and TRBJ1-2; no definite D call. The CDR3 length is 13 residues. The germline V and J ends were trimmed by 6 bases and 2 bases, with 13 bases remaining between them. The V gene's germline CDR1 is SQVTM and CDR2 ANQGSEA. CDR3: CSVTPTVNYGYTF. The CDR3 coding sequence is TGCAGCGTGACCCCGACGGTGAACTATGGCTACACCTTC.

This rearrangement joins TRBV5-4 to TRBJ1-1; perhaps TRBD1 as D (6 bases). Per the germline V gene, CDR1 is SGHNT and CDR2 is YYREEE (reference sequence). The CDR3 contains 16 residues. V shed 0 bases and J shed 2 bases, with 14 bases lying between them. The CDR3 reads CASSLAAGALNTEAFF. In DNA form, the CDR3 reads TGTGCCAGCAGCTTGGCGGCAGGGGCACTAAACACTGAAGCTTTCTTT.

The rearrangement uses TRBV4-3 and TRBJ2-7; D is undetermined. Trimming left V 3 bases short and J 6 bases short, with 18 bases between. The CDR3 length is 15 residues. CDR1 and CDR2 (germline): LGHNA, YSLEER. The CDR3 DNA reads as TGCGCCAGCAGCCAGAACCCGACAAGCCGGTTCGAGCAGTACTTC. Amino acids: CASSQNPTSRFEQYF.

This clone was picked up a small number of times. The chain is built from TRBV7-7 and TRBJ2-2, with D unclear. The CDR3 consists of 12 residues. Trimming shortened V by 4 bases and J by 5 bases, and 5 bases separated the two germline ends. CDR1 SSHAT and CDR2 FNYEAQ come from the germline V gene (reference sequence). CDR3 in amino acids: CASSSQTGELFF. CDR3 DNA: TGTGCCAGCAGCTCGCAGACCGGGGAGCTGTTTTTT.

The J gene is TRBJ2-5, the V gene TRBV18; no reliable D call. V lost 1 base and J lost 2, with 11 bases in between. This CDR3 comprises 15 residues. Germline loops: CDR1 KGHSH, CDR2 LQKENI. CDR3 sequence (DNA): TGTGCCAGCTCACCACTTGGGCAGTCACAAGAGACCCAGTACTTC. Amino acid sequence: CASSPLGQSQETQYF.

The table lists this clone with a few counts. In DNA form, the CDR3 reads TGTGCCAGCAGCTCCCCCGACGGAATTCCGTCCTACAATGAGCAGTTCTTC. Amino acid sequence: CASSSPDGIPSYNEQFF. The chain links TRBV5-4 to TRBJ2-1; D is ambiguous. V was trimmed by 3 bases and J by 1 base, leaving 17 bases between them. The CDR3 is 17 residues long. Per germline, CDR1 SGHNT and CDR2 YYREEE (reference sequence).

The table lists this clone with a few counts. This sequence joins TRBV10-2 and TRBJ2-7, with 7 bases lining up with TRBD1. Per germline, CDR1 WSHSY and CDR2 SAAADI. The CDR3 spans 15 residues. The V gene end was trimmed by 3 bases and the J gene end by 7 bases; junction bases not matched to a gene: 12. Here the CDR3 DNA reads TGCGCCAGCAGTGATAGAGGACAGGAAGAGGAAGAGCAGTACTTC. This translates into CASSDRGQEEEEQYF.

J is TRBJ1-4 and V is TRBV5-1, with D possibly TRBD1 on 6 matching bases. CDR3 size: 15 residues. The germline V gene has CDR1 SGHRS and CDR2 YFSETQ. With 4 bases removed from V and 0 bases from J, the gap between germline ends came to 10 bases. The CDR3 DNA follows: TGCGCCAGCAGCCCATCAGGGGCAACTAATGAAAAACTGTTTTTT. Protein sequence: CASSPSGATNEKLFF.

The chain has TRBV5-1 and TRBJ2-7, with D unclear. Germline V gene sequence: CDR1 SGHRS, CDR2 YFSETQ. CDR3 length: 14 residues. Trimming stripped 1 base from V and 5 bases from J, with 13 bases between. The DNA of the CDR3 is TGCGCCAGCAGCTTGAATATTGAGGCCCACGAGCAGTACTTC. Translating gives CASSLNIEAHEQYF.